This T cell receptor beta chain was retrieved from a study of shared clonotypes between healthy human individuals. The method was immunoSEQ multiplex PCR; TCRdb's version includes in-frame clones alone and lacks a portion of them. Among some 900,000 clones listed, about three quarters were seen once. CDR1 and CDR2 (germline): MNHEY, SVGAGI. V was cut by 1 base and J by 15 bases, with 11 bases left in between. The CDR3 is 11 amino acids. The V gene is TRBV6-5, the J gene TRBJ2-3; perhaps D is TRBD1 or TRBD2 (5 bases each). The sequence was obtained from a man aged 18-30 years in good health. The source material was memory CD4+ T cells sorted from blood. The subset denotes: CD45RA-negative fraction. The CDR3 DNA reads as TGTGCCAGCAGTTACTTAGGGACGGGATATTTT. Amino acids: CASSYLGTGYF.